The present entry profiles one T cell receptor beta chain with its context. The antigen is unknown. This sample stems from a study of T cell responses to AZD1222 COVID-19 vaccine. Study-level points and caveats: In the spike-specific TCR repertoire, nearly half reportedly target unmutated variant regions. Donor demographics were predominantly white British with a female majority; clonal diversity may be underestimated. Repertoires were obtained only post-peak T cell response. An increase in Spike-specific TCR breadth and depth was observed after two AZD1222 doses.

TCRdb keeps only in-frame clones here, not all; method: immunoSEQ multiplex PCR. The repertoire holds around 160,000 clones, with around nine tenths as singletons. The V and J ends lost 5 bases and 9 bases respectively, with 16 bases between them. Per the germline V gene, CDR1 is SGHAT and CDR2 is FQNNGV. The CDR3 runs to 13 residues. The chain combines TRBV11-2 with TRBJ1-1; the D gene is possibly TRBD1 (5 bases). The receptor comes from an adult in good health. Sample: peripheral blood, taken on day 0 of AZD1222 vaccination. CDR3 sequence (DNA): TGTGCCAGCAGCGCCCAGGGACGGGGTAAAGCTTTCTTT. Protein: CASSAQGRGKAFF. Drawing the rest from reference TRBV11-2 and TRBJ1-1, the complete variable domain is EAGVAQSPRYKIIEKRQSVAFWCNPISGHATLYWYQQILGQGPKLLIQFQNNGVVDDSQLPKDRFSAERLKGVDSTLKIQPAKLEDSAVYLCASSAQGRGKAFFGQGTRLTVV.